These 27 T cell receptor beta chains were all obtained from the same sample, sequenced in a study of vaccination effects on CD4 cells after COVID-19. Assay: immunoSEQ multiplex PCR; the TCRdb copy retains only in-frame clones and omits some. Among 78,000 or so clones, around 78% were seen once, and the ten largest hold 8% to 11%. Their antigen targets remain unknown. Ahead of sequencing, the ViraFEST assay grew antigen-specific CD4+ T cells using viral peptide pools. Culture proceeded for approximately 9 days, and CD4+ T cells were then isolated. None of the vaccinated had previously contracted SARS-CoV-2, and their nucleocapsid antibodies tested negative. The material sequenced was CD4+ T cells from PBMCs cultured with SARS-CoV-2 spike peptides, taken before COVID-19 vaccination. The receptors come from a human donor who received a COVID-19 vaccine.

The V call is TRBV5-4, the J call TRBJ1-2; 9 positions agree with TRBD1. Germline trimming cut 2 bases from V and 5 bases from J; bases unmatched to any gene: 4. This CDR3 comprises 14 residues. CDR1 and CDR2 (germline): SGHNT, YYREEE (reference sequence). The CDR3 DNA sequence: TGTGCCAGCAGCTTCTCAGGGACAGGGTATGGCTACACCTTC. Its translation: CASSFSGTGYGYTF.

This sequence joins TRBV3-1 (or the pseudogene TRBV3-2) and TRBJ1-3; perhaps TRBD1 as D (6 bases). CDR1 and CDR2 (germline): LGHDT, YNNKEL (reference sequence). The length of the CDR3 is 18 residues. The germline V and J ends were trimmed by 0 bases and 3 bases, with 18 bases remaining between them. CDR3 bases: TGTGCCAGCAGCCAAGATGGAATTTGGGAGGGGGATGGAAACACCATATATTTT. It encodes CASSQDGIWEGDGNTIYF.

The rearrangement links TRBV11-2 to TRBJ2-2; 7 bases map to TRBD1. CDR1 is SGHAT, CDR2 FQNNGV, per germline. This CDR3 has 17 residues. V was clipped by 2 bases and J by 0 bases; unmatched bases: 6. The CDR3 here is CASSLNSGQTNTGELFF. The DNA of the CDR3 is TGTGCCAGCAGCTTAAATTCGGGACAGACGAACACCGGGGAGCTGTTTTTT.

This clone has more than one count but fewer than ten. The chain joins TRBV11-2 to TRBJ2-2; 14 bases match TRBD2. The ends lost 4 bases at V and 6 bases at J; junction bases unmatched: 4. The CDR3 is made up of 16 amino acids. Germline-derived CDR1 and CDR2 are SGHAT and FQNNGV. The CDR3 region is CASSSRLAGGPGELFF. The CDR3 DNA reads TGTGCCAGCAGCTCTAGACTAGCGGGGGGGCCCGGGGAGCTGTTTTTT.

This clone was counted only a few times. The rearrangement joins TRBV12-5 to TRBJ1-5; D is uncertain. V was clipped by 3 bases and J by 0 bases, with 3 bases between them. Germline V lookup: CDR1 LGHNT, CDR2 FRNRAP. This CDR3 region has 13 residues. CDR3 coding DNA: TGTGCTAGTGGTTTCTCTAGCAATCAGCCCCAGCATTTT. Protein: CASGFSSNQPQHF.

The chain couples TRBV6-6 to TRBJ2-1; 7 nucleotides line up with TRBD2. This CDR3 contains 13 residues. Per the germline V gene, CDR1 is MNHNY and CDR2 is SVGAGI (reference sequence). After removal of 6 bases from V and 8 bases from J, the junction contained 7 bases not matched to a gene. CDR3 nucleotide sequence: TGTGCCAGCAGATACGGGGAGGGCCATGAGCAGTTCTTC. This translates into CASRYGEGHEQFF.

This chain uses TRBV10-2 with TRBJ1-6, with 7 bases matching TRBD1. V gave up 8 bases and J gave up 6 bases; unmatched junction bases: 31. Germline CDR1 reads WSHSY; CDR2 reads SAAADI. The CDR3 length is 22 residues. The CDR3 coding sequence is TGCGCCAGCTCCCTCGACAGGGAAAAAAGGGTCAAAGGGTGGTCTATTAATTCACCCCTCCACTTT. Translated, it gives CASSLDREKRVKGWSINSPLHF.

The chain joins TRBV3-1 (or the pseudogene TRBV3-2) to TRBJ1-4; D is undetermined. This CDR3 contains 14 residues. Germline V gene data show CDR1 as LGHDT and CDR2 as YNNKEL (reference sequence). Between the trimmed V and J ends, which lost 3 bases and 4 bases, there was a span of 9 bases. This CDR3 reads CASSHGRRNEKLFF. The CDR3 nucleotides read TGTGCCAGCAGCCATGGACGGCGTAATGAAAAACTGTTTTTT.

The chain employs TRBV4-1 and TRBJ1-1; no definite D call. The V end was cut by 0 bases, the J end by 4 bases, with 9 bases between. CDR3 length: 14 amino acids. Germline-derived CDR1 and CDR2 are MGHRA and YSYEKL. The CDR3 coding sequence is TGCGCCAGCAGCCAAGACCCGTCGAGCACTGAAGCTTTCTTT. This encodes CASSQDPSSTEAFF.

For the CDR3, the DNA is TGTGCCACCAGTGATTCCCGAGGTCCAGATACGCAGTATTTT. Its protein is CATSDSRGPDTQYF. V usage is TRBV24-1 and J usage is TRBJ2-3; unclear D gene. Germline lookup yields CDR1 KGHDR and CDR2 SFDVKD. Between the trimmed V and J ends, which lost 2 bases and 4 bases, there was a span of 9 bases. CDR3 size: 14 residues.

The genes are TRBV5-4 and TRBJ1-2; 7 bases map to TRBD1. Per germline, CDR1 SGHNT and CDR2 YYREEE (reference sequence). After removal of 6 bases from V and 8 bases from J, the junction contained 16 bases not matched to a gene. The CDR3 has 15 residues. The CDR3 DNA follows: TGTGCCAGCACCCAAGGGGGCAGGGTTCGGAAGGGCTACACCTTC. Translating it yields CASTQGGRVRKGYTF.

V gene TRBV18 combines with J gene TRBJ2-2; 7 bases fit TRBD1. Germline V CDR1 and CDR2: KGHSH, LQKENI. The CDR3 is 18 residues long. Trimming cost V 2 bases and J 6 bases; bases outside gene matches: 15. The DNA of the CDR3 is TGTGCCAGCTCACCATTGCCCACGCGACAGGGTGGCGCCGGGGAGCTGTTTTTT. Translating gives CASSPLPTRQGGAGELFF.

The chain joins TRBV4-3 to TRBJ1-4; the D is unclear. Germline CDR1 is LGHNA and CDR2 is YSLEER. Trimming cost V 2 bases and J 8 bases, with 12 bases left between them. CDR3 length: 14 amino acids. Written as DNA, the CDR3 is TGCGCCAGCAGCCAAATGGCAGCCCGGGAAAAACTGTTTTTT. Its translation is CASSQMAAREKLFF.

The V call is TRBV10-3, the J call TRBJ2-7; 7 bases map to TRBD1. CDR3 size: 14 residues. V lost 0 bases to trimming and J lost 7 bases; unmatched junction nucleotides: 6. Germline V gene sequence: CDR1 ENHRY, CDR2 SYGVKD. In DNA, the CDR3 is TGTGCCATCAGTGAGTCGACAGGGTTGGAGGAGCAGTACGTC. It yields the protein CAISESTGLEEQYV.

The rearrangement links TRBV2 to TRBJ1-5; D unresolved. This CDR3 comprises 13 residues. The germline V gene has CDR1 SNHLY and CDR2 FYNNEI. Trimming stripped 7 bases from V and 4 bases from J, with 11 bases between. DNA for the CDR3: TGTGCCAGCAACGGCCCAGTGAATCAGCCCCAGCATTTT. It codes for CASNGPVNQPQHF.

About this clone itself: One end of the junction does not line up with germline, which may come from a read error. This rearrangement joins TRBV19 to TRBJ2-5, with D hard to call. The germline gives CDR1 LNHDA, CDR2 SQIVND (reference sequence). The CDR3 extends over 13 amino acids. The CDR3 loop is CANSIAPPETQYF. Here the CDR3 DNA reads TGTGCCAATAGTATCGCCCCCCCCGAGACCCAGTACTTC.

The rearrangement links TRBV6-5 to TRBJ2-7; D may match TRBD1 or TRBD2 (7 bases each). V lost 5 bases and J lost 1, with 15 bases in between. The CDR3 has 15 amino acids. Germline V gives CDR1 MNHEY, CDR2 SVGAGI. The CDR3 region is CASSPGGATSYEQYV. The CDR3 nucleotides are TGTGCCAGCAGTCCAGGGGGGGCCACTTCCTACGAGCAGTACGTC.

The DNA for the CDR3 is TGTGCCAGCAGCTTAAAAGCAGGGACTAACTATGGCTACACCTTC. This codes for CASSLKAGTNYGYTF. This chain connects TRBV7-2 to TRBJ1-2, with D perhaps TRBD1 (5 bases). Germline V CDR1 and CDR2: SGHTA, FQGNSA. Deletions cut 2 bases from V and 0 bases from J, with 10 bases between. The CDR3 has 15 amino acids.

V usage is TRBV5-4 and J usage is TRBJ2-1, with D perhaps TRBD1 (6 bases). Germline values: CDR1 SGHNT, CDR2 YYREEE (reference sequence). The ends were cut back, 4 bases at V and 10 bases at J, with 18 bases in the middle. CDR3 length: 14 residues. The CDR3 is CASSDAAGGREQFF. The CDR3 DNA reads as TGTGCCAGCAGCGACGCGGCTGGGGGCCGGGAGCAGTTCTTC.

The V call is TRBV9, the J call TRBJ2-3; D possibly corresponds to TRBD1 (6 bases). CDR3 length: 14 amino acids. V was shortened by 0 bases and J by 4 bases, with 9 bases between the two germline ends. Per the germline V gene, CDR1 is SGDLS and CDR2 is YYNGEE. The CDR3 loop reads CASSVGAGADTQYF. In DNA, the CDR3 is TGTGCCAGCAGCGTAGGGGCAGGGGCAGATACGCAGTATTTT.

The chain joins TRBV10-3 to TRBJ1-2, with D perhaps TRBD1 (6 bases). V was clipped by 5 bases and J by 8 bases, with 12 bases between them. The CDR3 runs 12 residues. Per the germline V gene, CDR1 is ENHRY and CDR2 is SYGVKD. The CDR3 spells CAISSGAGGYTF. In DNA, the CDR3 is TGTGCCATCAGTTCGGGGGCGGGGGGCTACACCTTC.

The chain has TRBV5-5 and TRBJ2-3; 12 bases match TRBD2. There are 15 residues in the CDR3. Germline V lookup: CDR1 SGHKS, CDR2 YYEKEE (reference sequence). Trimming took 2 bases from V and 5 from J; bases not matched to a gene: 3. Here the CDR3 reads CASSFLAGGRDTQYF. DNA of the CDR3: TGTGCCAGCAGCTTTCTAGCGGGGGGGCGAGATACGCAGTATTTT. Full variable domain (missing parts from reference TRBV5-5 and TRBJ2-3): DAGVTQSPTHLIKTRGQQVTLRCSPISGHKSVSWYQQVLGQGPQFIFQYYEKEERGRGNFPDRFSARQFPNYSSELNVNALLLGDSALYLCASSFLAGGRDTQYFGPGTRLTVL.

The chain has TRBV19 and TRBJ2-5; 7 bases are a match to TRBD1. Trimming took 6 bases from V and 5 from J; bases not matched to a gene: 6. Germline-derived CDR1 and CDR2 are LNHDA and SQIVND (reference sequence). The CDR3 sequence is 13 residues long. The CDR3 spells CASRRQGFETQYF. The CDR3 DNA sequence: TGTGCCAGTAGGCGACAGGGTTTTGAGACCCAGTACTTC.

The genes are TRBV12-3 or TRBV12-4 and TRBJ2-3; no firm D call. CDR3 size: 12 residues. V lost 3 bases and J lost 3, with 4 bases in between. The CDR3 loop reads CASSFLTDTQYF. The CDR3 bases are TGTGCCAGCAGTTTCTTAACAGATACGCAGTATTTT.

The chain is built from TRBV30 and TRBJ1-5, with a tentative D call TRBD1 (6 bases). V shed 2 bases and J shed 0 bases, with 17 bases lying between them. This CDR3 has 17 amino acids. Looked up from germline, CDR1 is GTSNPN and CDR2 is SVGIG (reference sequence). The CDR3 DNA reads as TGTGCCTGGAGTCTCTCACGGACAGATATTAGCAATCAGCCCCAGCATTTT. Protein product: CAWSLSRTDISNQPQHF.

This clone was seen a handful of times. The chain carries TRBV6-5 and TRBJ1-2, with 7 bases that match TRBD1. The CDR3 contains 14 residues. The germline gives CDR1 MNHEY, CDR2 SVGAGI. The junction had 6 bases not matched to a gene; V was cut back by 5 bases and J by 3 bases. CDR3 residues: CASSKQGTDYGYTF. CDR3 DNA sequence: TGTGCCAGCAGTAAACAAGGGACAGACTATGGCTACACCTTC.

The chain has TRBV7-2 and TRBJ1-5; D not resolved. V was cut by 1 base and J by 8 bases, with 9 bases left in between. The CDR3 is made up of 13 amino acids. CDR1 is SGHTA, CDR2 FQGNSA, per germline. The CDR3 region is CASSLVLVKPQHF. As DNA, the CDR3 is TGTGCCAGCAGCTTAGTCCTAGTGAAGCCCCAGCATTTT. The complete variable domain, with remaining parts taken from reference TRBV7-2 and TRBJ1-5, reads GAGVSQSPSNKVTEKGKDVELRCDPISGHTALYWYRQSLGQGLEFLIYFQGNSAPDKSGLPSDRFSAERTGGSVSTLTIQRTQQEDSAVYLCASSLVLVKPQHFGDGTRLSIL.